The clone carrying this T cell receptor (beta chain) showed up just once. The data belong to a study of CD8 T cells in Susac syndrome. An input of about 0.5 to 1 ug of RNA was subjected to reverse transcription using random hexamers. Amplification of TCR beta CDR3 by immunoSEQ multiplex PCR spanned 54 Vbeta and 13 Jbeta. Each CDR3 protein is one row after TCRdb ran MiXCR on the immunoSEQ multiplex PCR reads. The table shows about 200,000 distinct CDR3 sequences, with about 94% occurring only once. The sequence was collected from a human donor with multiple sclerosis. Sequencing was done on a sample of CD8+ T cells from PBMCs.

The CDR3 DNA reads TGTGCCACCAGCGGCCAAGGGGGTGAAGCTTTCTTT. It translates to CATSGQGGEAFF. This rearrangement joins TRBV15 to TRBJ1-1, with D perhaps TRBD1 (6 bases). V was pared by 5 bases and J by 7 bases, with 11 bases between. CDR3 size: 12 residues. Germline V gene sequence: CDR1 LNHNV, CDR2 YYDKDF (reference sequence).